This is a list of T cell receptor beta chains from one sample in a study of vaccination and CD4 T cells after COVID-19. The antigens for these receptors are not known. TCRdb called the PCR reads again in MiXCR, with one record for every CDR3 protein. The table lists approximately 23,000 distinct CDR3 sequences, approximately 32% of them singletons. The sequenced sample consisted of cultured CD4+ T cells from blood. Receptors originate from a human donor with COVID-19. Each CDR3 is given with its conserved first and last residue. Fields, in order: clone size, V gene, J gene, D gene, CDR3 protein, CDR3 DNA. The D gene is left open where the match is weak. For some rows the clone size is stated as once, few or many, or as a class when expanded; others skip it.

once	TRBV11-3	TRBJ2-3	-	CASSPFRRRGSTDTQYF	TGTGCCAGCAGCCCTTTTAGGAGGAGAGGGAGCACAGATACGCAGTATTTT
few	TRBV12-3/TRBV12-4	TRBJ1-5	-	CASSLTPSTPLEPQHF	TGTGCCAGCAGTTTAACTCCCTCCACCCCTTTGGAGCCCCAGCATTTT
-	TRBV6-2/TRBV6-3	TRBJ2-2	-	CASSSPGHPMNTGELFF	TGTGCCAGCAGTTCGCCGGGACACCCGATGAACACCGGGGAGCTGTTTTTT
-	TRBV7-9	TRBJ2-5	-	CASTLGGGSGTQYF	TGTGCCAGCACTCTGGGGGGGGGCTCGGGGACCCAGTACTTC
-	TRBV20-1	TRBJ2-7	-	CSANAHRSRDEQYF	TGCAGTGCTAACGCCCACCGGTCCCGGGACGAGCAGTACTTC
-	TRBV6-1	TRBJ1-3	TRBD1	CASSRTGSANTIYF	TGTGCCAGCAGCAGGACAGGGAGCGCAAACACCATATATTTT
few	TRBV6-1	TRBJ2-7	-	CASIRPGRGYEQYF	TGTGCCAGCATCCGACCGGGACGTGGGTACGAGCAGTACTTC
-	TRBV7-2	TRBJ1-1	TRBD1	CASSSRTGDTNTEAFF	TGTGCCAGCAGCTCAAGGACAGGAGATACGAACACTGAAGCTTTCTTT
-	TRBV7-2	TRBJ2-1	-	CASSPLGPGAANSYNEQFF	TGTGCCAGCAGCCCTCTAGGACCAGGGGCGGCCAACTCCTACAATGAGCAGTTCTTC
-	TRBV16	TRBJ2-3	-	CASSQDQGRPDTQYF	TGTGCCAGCAGCCAAGATCAGGGTAGGCCAGATACGCAGTATTTT
-	TRBV20-1	TRBJ1-1	-	CSASASRGMNTEAFF	TGCAGTGCTAGTGCCAGCCGGGGCATGAACACTGAAGCTTTCTTT
few	TRBV7-3	TRBJ2-3	TRBD1	CASSLTLPGQSTDTQYF	TGTGCCAGCAGCTTAACTCTACCGGGACAGAGCACAGATACGCAGTATTTT
-	TRBV6-1	TRBJ2-6	TRBD1	CASSLDRVKANVLTF	TGTGCCAGCAGTCTCGACAGGGTCAAGGCCAACGTCCTGACTTTC
-	TRBV20-1	TRBJ2-4	-	CSASMKQGRENIQYF	TGCAGTGCTAGCATGAAACAGGGTCGCGAAAACATTCAGTACTTC
-	TRBV7-9	TRBJ1-4	-	CASSLVFGAGNEKLFF	TGTGCCAGCAGCTTAGTTTTTGGGGCGGGTAATGAAAAACTGTTTTTT
-	TRBV28	TRBJ2-5	TRBD1	CASSPGGRQETQYF	TGTGCCAGCAGCCCAGGGGGCCGTCAAGAGACCCAGTACTTC
-	TRBV7-6	TRBJ2-5	TRBD2	CASSPQAAAGTGGRQETQYF	TGTGCCAGCAGCCCTCAAGCAGCGGCGGGAACGGGGGGACGCCAAGAGACCCAGTACTTC
few	TRBV20-1	TRBJ1-6	-	CSARDSGSSYNSPLHF	TGCAGTGCTAGAGATTCGGGGAGCTCCTATAATTCACCCCTCCACTTT
-	TRBV30	TRBJ2-7	-	CAWTIQGTHEQYF	TGTGCCTGGACCATCCAGGGTACGCACGAGCAGTACTTC
-	TRBV12-3/TRBV12-4	TRBJ1-2	-	CASSLGRLRGGYTF	TGTGCCAGCAGTTTAGGGAGGTTGAGAGGTGGCTACACCTTC
few	TRBV20-1	TRBJ2-4	TRBD2	CSATYSGGGAKNIQYF	TGCAGTGCTACCTATAGCGGGGGCGGGGCCAAAAACATTCAGTACTTC
-	TRBV12-5	TRBJ1-6	TRBD1	CASGLVRDSLSLHF	TGTGCTAGTGGTTTGGTACGGGACAGCCTTTCCCTCCACTTT
-	TRBV5-6	TRBJ2-1	-	CASSLDSDEQFF	TGTGCCAGCAGCTTGGACTCGGATGAGCAGTTCTTC
-	TRBV5-6	TRBJ2-5	TRBD2	CASSLELAGGRETQYF	TGTGCCAGCAGCTTGGAACTAGCGGGGGGGAGGGAGACCCAGTACTTC
-	TRBV15	TRBJ2-3	TRBD2	CATSRGTSGGLTDTQYF	TGTGCCACCAGCAGGGGGACTAGCGGGGGACTCACAGATACGCAGTATTTT
-	TRBV20-1	TRBJ1-5	-	CSARDPTRGQPQHF	TGCAGTGCTAGAGACCCGACCCGGGGCCAGCCCCAGCATTTT
-	TRBV6-2/TRBV6-3	TRBJ2-2	TRBD2	CASSSTSGGTGELFF	TGTGCCAGCAGTTCGACTAGCGGGGGAACCGGGGAGCTGTTTTTT
-	TRBV20-1	TRBJ1-6	-	CSASLRYNSPLHF	TGCAGTGCTAGTCTGAGATATAATTCACCCCTCCACTTT
-	TRBV20-1	TRBJ2-6	-	CSARASSGANVLTF	TGCAGTGCTAGAGCCAGCTCTGGGGCCAACGTCCTGACTTTC
-	TRBV19	TRBJ2-1	TRBD2	CASSSASGLNEQFF	TGTGCCAGTAGTTCGGCTAGCGGGTTGAATGAGCAGTTCTTC
-	TRBV7-2	TRBJ2-3	-	CASSSQQADTQYF	TGTGCCAGCAGCTCTCAACAGGCAGATACGCAGTATTTT
once	TRBV7-2	TRBJ2-2	TRBD2	CASSLGLAGANTGELFF	TGTGCCAGCAGCCTGGGACTAGCGGGGGCCAACACCGGGGAGCTGTTTTTT
few	TRBV20-1	TRBJ1-2	-	CSARERQGGSYTF	TGCAGTGCTAGAGAGAGGCAGGGAGGAAGCTACACCTTC
few	TRBV6-5	TRBJ1-2	-	CASSYPLGGYTF	TGTGCCAGCAGTTACCCCTTGGGTGGCTACACCTTC
few	TRBV2	TRBJ1-6	TRBD1	CASSPDRGGTPLHF	TGTGCCAGCAGTCCGGACAGGGGGGGGACACCCCTCCACTTT
-	TRBV18	TRBJ2-5	-	CASSPGSVQETQYF	TGTGCCAGCTCACCGGGCTCAGTCCAAGAGACCCAGTACTTC
-	TRBV28	TRBJ2-5	-	CASSFGGVLKGTQYF	TGTGCCAGCAGTTTCGGAGGGGTCCTAAAAGGGACCCAGTACTTC
few	TRBV6-1	TRBJ1-5	-	CASSPPGPQHF	TGTGCCAGCAGTCCGCCGGGGCCCCAGCATTTT
-	TRBV5-1	TRBJ2-3	-	CASSLGLDTQYF	TGCGCCAGCAGCTTAGGGCTAGATACGCAGTATTTT
-	TRBV20-1	TRBJ2-7	TRBD2	CSARERGGRGEQYF	TGCAGTGCTAGAGAACGGGGGGGGAGAGGGGAGCAGTACTTC
-	TRBV29-1	TRBJ1-3	-	CSVQNPGSRRGNTIYF	TGCAGCGTTCAAAACCCGGGATCGCGACGAGGAAACACCATATATTTT
-	TRBV5-4	TRBJ2-5	-	CASSRRAKRQETQYF	TGTGCCAGCAGCCGCCGGGCTAAGCGGCAAGAGACCCAGTACTTC
-	TRBV6-1	TRBJ2-1	-	CASRGVLRVNEQFF	TGTGCCAGCAGGGGGGTCCTCAGGGTAAATGAGCAGTTCTTC
once	TRBV11-3	TRBJ2-5	TRBD2	CASSQAGGKETQYF	TGTGCCAGCAGCCAAGCGGGAGGGAAAGAGACCCAGTACTTC
medium-sized	TRBV7-9	TRBJ2-3	TRBD2	CASSLVEASGATDTQYF	TGTGCCAGCAGCTTAGTCGAGGCTAGCGGCGCCACAGATACGCAGTATTTT
-	TRBV2	TRBJ2-7	TRBD1	CASSRGQGSYEQYF	TGTGCCAGCTCCCGGGGACAGGGATCCTACGAGCAGTACTTC
-	TRBV5-4	TRBJ1-2	-	CASSLTLGGYTF	TGTGCCAGCAGCCTGACGTTGGGCGGCTACACCTTC
-	TRBV5-1	TRBJ2-3	TRBD2	CASSLASGGFDTQYF	TGCGCCAGCAGCTTGGCTAGCGGGGGGTTCGATACGCAGTATTTT
few	TRBV20-1	TRBJ1-2	TRBD1	CSAHASGQGAFDGYTF	TGCAGTGCTCATGCTTCGGGACAGGGGGCATTTGATGGCTACACCTTC
-	TRBV7-9	TRBJ1-2	-	CASSLDDYGYTF	TGTGCCAGCAGCTTAGACGACTATGGCTACACCTTC
few	TRBV7-9	TRBJ2-1	-	CASSIYSGPYNEQFF	TGTGCCAGCAGCATCTATAGCGGTCCCTACAATGAGCAGTTCTTC
once	TRBV2	TRBJ1-4	-	CASRSGAYNEKLFF	TGTGCCAGCAGGAGCGGAGCCTATAATGAAAAACTGTTTTTT
few	TRBV6-2/TRBV6-3	TRBJ2-1	-	CASSFAGWEQFF	TGTGCCAGCAGTTTCGCGGGGTGGGAGCAGTTCTTC
-	TRBV5-1	TRBJ2-5	-	CASRGGAGTETQYF	TGCGCCAGCAGGGGGGGGGCAGGGACAGAGACCCAGTACTTC